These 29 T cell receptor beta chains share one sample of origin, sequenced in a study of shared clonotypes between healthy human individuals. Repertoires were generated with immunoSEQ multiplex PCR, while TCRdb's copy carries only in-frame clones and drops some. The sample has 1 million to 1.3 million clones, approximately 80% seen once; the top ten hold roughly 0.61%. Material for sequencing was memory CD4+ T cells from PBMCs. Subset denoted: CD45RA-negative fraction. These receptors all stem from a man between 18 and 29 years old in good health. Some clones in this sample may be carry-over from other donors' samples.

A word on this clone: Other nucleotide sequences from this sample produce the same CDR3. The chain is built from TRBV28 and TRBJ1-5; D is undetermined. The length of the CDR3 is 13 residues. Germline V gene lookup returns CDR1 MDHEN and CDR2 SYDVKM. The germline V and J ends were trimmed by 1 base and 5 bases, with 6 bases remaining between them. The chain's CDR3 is CASSLSRYQPQHF. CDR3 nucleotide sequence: TGTGCCAGCAGTTTATCTCGGTATCAGCCCCAGCATTTT. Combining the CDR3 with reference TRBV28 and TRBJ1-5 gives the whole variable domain DVKVTQSSRYLVKRTGEKVFLECVQDMDHENMFWYRQDPGLGLRLIYFSYDVKMKEKGDIPEGYSVSREKKERFSLILESASTNQTSMYLCASSLSRYQPQHFGDGTRLSIL.

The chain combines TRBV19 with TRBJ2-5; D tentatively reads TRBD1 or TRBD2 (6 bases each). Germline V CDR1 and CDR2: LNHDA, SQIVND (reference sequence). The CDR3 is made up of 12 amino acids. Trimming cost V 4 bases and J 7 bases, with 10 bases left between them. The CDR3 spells CASSKGGGTQYF. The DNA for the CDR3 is TGTGCCAGTAGTAAAGGGGGAGGGACCCAGTACTTC. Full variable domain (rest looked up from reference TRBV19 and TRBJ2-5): DGGITQSPKYLFRKEGQNVTLSCEQNLNHDAMYWYRQDPGQGLRLIYYSQIVNDFQKGDIAEGYSVSREKKESFPLTVTSAQKNPTAFYLCASSKGGGTQYFGPGTRLLVL.

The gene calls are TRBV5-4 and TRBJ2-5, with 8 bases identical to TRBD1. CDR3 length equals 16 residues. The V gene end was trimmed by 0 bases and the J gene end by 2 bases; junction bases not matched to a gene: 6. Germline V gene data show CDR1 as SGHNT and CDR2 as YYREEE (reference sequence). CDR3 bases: TGTGCCAGCAGCTTGGCCCCCTACAGGGGGCAAGAGACCCAGTACTTC. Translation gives CASSLAPYRGQETQYF.

The CDR3: CASSLALGEAFF. CDR3 bases: TGCGCCAGCAGCTTGGCCCTAGGAGAAGCTTTCTTT. This chain links TRBV5-1 with TRBJ1-1; D gene ambiguous. Germline V lookup: CDR1 SGHRS, CDR2 YFSETQ. The CDR3 spans 12 residues. The V and J ends lost 0 bases and 8 bases respectively, with 8 bases between them.

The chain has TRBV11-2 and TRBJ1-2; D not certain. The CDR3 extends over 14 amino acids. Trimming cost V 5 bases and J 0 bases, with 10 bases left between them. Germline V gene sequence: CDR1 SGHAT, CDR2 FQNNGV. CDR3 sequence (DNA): TGTGCCAGCAGCCGGTACAGAACTAACTATGGCTACACCTTC. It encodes CASSRYRTNYGYTF. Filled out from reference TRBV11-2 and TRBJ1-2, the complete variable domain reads EAGVAQSPRYKIIEKRQSVAFWCNPISGHATLYWYQQILGQGPKLLIQFQNNGVVDDSQLPKDRFSAERLKGVDSTLKIQPAKLEDSAVYLCASSRYRTNYGYTFGSGTRLTVV.

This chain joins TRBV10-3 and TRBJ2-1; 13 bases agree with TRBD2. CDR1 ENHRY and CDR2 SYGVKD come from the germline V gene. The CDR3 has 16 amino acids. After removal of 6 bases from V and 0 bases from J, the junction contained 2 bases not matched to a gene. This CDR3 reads CAIRGLAGSSYNEQFF. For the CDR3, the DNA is TGTGCCATCAGGGGACTAGCGGGGAGCTCCTACAATGAGCAGTTCTTC.

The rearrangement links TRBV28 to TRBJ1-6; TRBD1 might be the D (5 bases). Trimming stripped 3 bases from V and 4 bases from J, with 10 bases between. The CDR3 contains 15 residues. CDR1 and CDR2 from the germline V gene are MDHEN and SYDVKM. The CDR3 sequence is CASSFAGRYNSPLHF. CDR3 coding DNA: TGTGCCAGCAGTTTCGCGGGGCGGTATAATTCACCCCTCCACTTT.

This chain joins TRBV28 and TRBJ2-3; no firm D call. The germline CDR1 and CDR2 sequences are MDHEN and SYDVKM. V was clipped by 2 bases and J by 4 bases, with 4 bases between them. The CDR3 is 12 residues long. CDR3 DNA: TGTGCCAGCAGTTTAGAGCCAGATACGCAGTATTTT. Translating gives CASSLEPDTQYF.

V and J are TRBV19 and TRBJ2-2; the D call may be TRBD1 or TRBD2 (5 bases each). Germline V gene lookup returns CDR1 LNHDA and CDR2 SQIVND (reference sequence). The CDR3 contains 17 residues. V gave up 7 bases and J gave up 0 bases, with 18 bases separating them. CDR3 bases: TGTGCCAGTACGGGGTCGAGGCAGGGAACGAACACCGGGGAGCTGTTTTTT. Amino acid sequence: CASTGSRQGTNTGELFF.

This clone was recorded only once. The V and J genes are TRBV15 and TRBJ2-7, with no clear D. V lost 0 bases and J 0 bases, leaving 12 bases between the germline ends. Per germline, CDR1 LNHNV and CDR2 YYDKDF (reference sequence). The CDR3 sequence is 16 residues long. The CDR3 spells CATSRDLFLASYEQYF. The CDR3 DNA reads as TGTGCCACCAGCAGAGATCTGTTTTTAGCCTCCTACGAGCAGTACTTC. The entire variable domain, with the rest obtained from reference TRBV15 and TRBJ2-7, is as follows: DAMVIQNPRYQVTQFGKPVTLSCSQTLNHNVMYWYQQKSSQAPKLLFHYYDKDFNNEADTPDNFQSRRPNTSFCFLDIRSPGLGDTAMYLCATSRDLFLASYEQYFGPGTRLTVT.

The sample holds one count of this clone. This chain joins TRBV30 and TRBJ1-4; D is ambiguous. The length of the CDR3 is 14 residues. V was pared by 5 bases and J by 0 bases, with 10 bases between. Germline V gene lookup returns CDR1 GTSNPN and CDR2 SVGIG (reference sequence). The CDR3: CAWSGDPTNEKLFF. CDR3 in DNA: TGTGCCTGGTCGGGCGACCCAACTAATGAAAAACTGTTTTTT.

The CDR3, as DNA: TGTGCCAGCACCGTAGGGCCGACGAACACTGAAGCTTTCTTT. Protein product: CASTVGPTNTEAFF. The chain joins TRBV5-8 to TRBJ1-1; D is undetermined. CDR1 is SGHTS, CDR2 YDEGEE, per germline. The CDR3 covers 14 residues. V gave up 6 bases and J gave up 1 base, with 13 bases separating them.

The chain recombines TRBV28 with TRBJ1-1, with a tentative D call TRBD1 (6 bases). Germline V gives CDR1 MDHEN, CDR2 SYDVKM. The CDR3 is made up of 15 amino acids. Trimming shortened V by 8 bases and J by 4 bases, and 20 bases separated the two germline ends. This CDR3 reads CASVRNPGAPTEAFF. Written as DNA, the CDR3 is TGTGCCAGCGTAAGAAACCCAGGGGCGCCCACTGAAGCTTTCTTT.

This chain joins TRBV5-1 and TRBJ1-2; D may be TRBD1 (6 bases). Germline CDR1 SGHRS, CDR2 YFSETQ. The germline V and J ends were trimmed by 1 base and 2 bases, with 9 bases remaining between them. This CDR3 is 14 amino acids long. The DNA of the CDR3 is TGCGCCAGCAGCTTGCCCACAGGGAACTATGGCTACACCTTC. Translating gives CASSLPTGNYGYTF.

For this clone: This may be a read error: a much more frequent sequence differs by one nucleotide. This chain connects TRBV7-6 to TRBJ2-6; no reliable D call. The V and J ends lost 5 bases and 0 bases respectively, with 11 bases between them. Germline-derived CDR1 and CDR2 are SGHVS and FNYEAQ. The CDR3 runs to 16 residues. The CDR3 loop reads CASSPGRYSGANVLTF. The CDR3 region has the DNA TGTGCCAGCAGCCCCGGACGGTACTCTGGGGCCAACGTCCTGACTTTC. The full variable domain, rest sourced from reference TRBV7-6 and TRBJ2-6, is GAGVSQSPRYKVTKRGQDVALRCDPISGHVSLYWYRQALGQGPEFLTYFNYEAQQDKSGLPNDRFSAERPEGSISTLTIQRTEQRDSAMYRCASSPGRYSGANVLTFGAGSRLTVL.

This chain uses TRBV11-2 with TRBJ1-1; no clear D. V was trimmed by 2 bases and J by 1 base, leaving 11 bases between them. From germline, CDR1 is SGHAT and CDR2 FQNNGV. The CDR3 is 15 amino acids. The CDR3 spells CASSLMSAANTEAFF. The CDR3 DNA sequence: TGTGCCAGCAGCTTAATGTCGGCGGCGAACACTGAAGCTTTCTTT.

Here the CDR3 DNA reads TGCAGCGTGCCCCGGGACAGGAGTACAGATACGCAGTATTTT. This sequence encodes CSVPRDRSTDTQYF. The genes are TRBV29-1 and TRBJ2-3; 8 bases are shared with TRBD1. The CDR3 contains 14 residues. CDR1 SQVTM and CDR2 ANQGSEA come from the germline V gene. V shed 6 bases, J shed 3 bases, and the junction held 8 bases outside the gene matches.

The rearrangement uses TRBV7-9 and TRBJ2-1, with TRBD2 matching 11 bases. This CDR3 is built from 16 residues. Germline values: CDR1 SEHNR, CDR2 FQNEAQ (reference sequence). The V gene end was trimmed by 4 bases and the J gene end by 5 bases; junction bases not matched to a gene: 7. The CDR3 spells CASSSVAGGLNNEQFF. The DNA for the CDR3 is TGTGCCAGCAGCTCAGTAGCGGGAGGGCTCAACAATGAGCAGTTCTTC.

The CDR3 region has the DNA TGTGCCAGCCGACTAGCGGGCTCCTACGAGCAGTACTTC. Protein product: CASRLAGSYEQYF. The chain combines TRBV27 with TRBJ2-7, with TRBD2 matching over 10 bases. The CDR3 is made up of 13 amino acids. J gave up 0 bases and V 8 bases, and 1 base lay outside the gene matches. Germline-derived CDR1 and CDR2 are MNHEY and SMNVEV (reference sequence).

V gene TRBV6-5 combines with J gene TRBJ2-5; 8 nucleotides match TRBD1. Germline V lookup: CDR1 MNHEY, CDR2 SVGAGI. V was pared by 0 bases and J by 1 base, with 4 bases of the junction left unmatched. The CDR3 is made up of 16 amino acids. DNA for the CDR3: TGTGCCAGCAGTTACTCGACTACAGGGGGCCAAGAGACCCAGTACTTC. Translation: CASSYSTTGGQETQYF.

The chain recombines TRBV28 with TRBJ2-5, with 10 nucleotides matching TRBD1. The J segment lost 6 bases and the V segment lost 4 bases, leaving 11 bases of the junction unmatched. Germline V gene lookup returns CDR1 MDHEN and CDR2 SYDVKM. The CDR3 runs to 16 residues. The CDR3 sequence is CASSSGQGYLVKTQYF. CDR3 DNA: TGTGCCAGCAGTTCGGGACAGGGGTACCTTGTGAAGACCCAGTACTTC.

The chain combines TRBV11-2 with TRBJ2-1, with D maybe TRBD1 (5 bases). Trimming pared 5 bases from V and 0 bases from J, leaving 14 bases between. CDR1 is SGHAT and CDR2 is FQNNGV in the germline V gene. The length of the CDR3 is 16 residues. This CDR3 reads CASSPRQHSSYNEQFF. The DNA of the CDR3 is TGTGCCAGCAGCCCCCGACAGCATAGCTCCTACAATGAGCAGTTCTTC.

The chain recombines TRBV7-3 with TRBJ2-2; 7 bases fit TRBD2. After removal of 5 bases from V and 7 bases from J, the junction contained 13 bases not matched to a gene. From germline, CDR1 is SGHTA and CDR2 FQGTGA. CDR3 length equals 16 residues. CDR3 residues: CASSPIAGDSVGELFF. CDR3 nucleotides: TGTGCCAGCAGCCCAATTGCGGGAGATAGTGTCGGGGAGCTGTTTTTT.

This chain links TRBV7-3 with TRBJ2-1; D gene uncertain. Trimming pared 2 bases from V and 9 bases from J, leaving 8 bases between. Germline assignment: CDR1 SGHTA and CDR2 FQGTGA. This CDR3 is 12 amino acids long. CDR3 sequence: CASSLDVGEQFF. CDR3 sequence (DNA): TGTGCCAGCAGCTTAGACGTGGGTGAGCAGTTCTTC.

CDR3 protein: CASSPGTGGETQYF. The CDR3 DNA follows: TGTGCCAGCAGCCCCGGGACCGGCGGAGAGACCCAGTACTTC. V usage is TRBV11-2 and J usage is TRBJ2-5; D is tentatively TRBD1 or TRBD2 (5 bases each). The germline V and J ends were trimmed by 5 bases and 4 bases, with 14 bases remaining between them. This CDR3 has 14 residues. CDR1 is SGHAT, CDR2 FQNNGV, per germline.

CDR3 DNA: TGTGCCAGCAGTGAAGTTTGGGGGGGGGTAACGCCCCAGCATTTT. Amino acids: CASSEVWGGVTPQHF. The chain employs TRBV6-1 and TRBJ1-5, with a possible D match to TRBD1 (5 bases). CDR1 is MNHNS and CDR2 is SASEGT in the germline V gene. The CDR3 has 15 residues. The V and J ends lost 1 base and 9 bases respectively, with 16 bases between them.

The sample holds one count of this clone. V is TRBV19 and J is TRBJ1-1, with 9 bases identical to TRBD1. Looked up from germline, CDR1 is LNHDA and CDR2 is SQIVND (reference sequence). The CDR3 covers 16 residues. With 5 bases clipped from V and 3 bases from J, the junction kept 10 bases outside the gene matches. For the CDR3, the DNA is TGTGCCAGTAGTGCGAACAACCGGGACAGGGACACTGAAGCTTTCTTT. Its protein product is CASSANNRDRDTEAFF.

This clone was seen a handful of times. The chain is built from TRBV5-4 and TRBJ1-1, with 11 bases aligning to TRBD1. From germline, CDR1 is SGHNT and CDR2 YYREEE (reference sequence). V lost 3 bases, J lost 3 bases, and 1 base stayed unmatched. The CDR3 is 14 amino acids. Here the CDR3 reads CASSWGQGDTEAFF. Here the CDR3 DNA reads TGTGCCAGCAGCTGGGGACAGGGGGACACTGAAGCTTTCTTT.

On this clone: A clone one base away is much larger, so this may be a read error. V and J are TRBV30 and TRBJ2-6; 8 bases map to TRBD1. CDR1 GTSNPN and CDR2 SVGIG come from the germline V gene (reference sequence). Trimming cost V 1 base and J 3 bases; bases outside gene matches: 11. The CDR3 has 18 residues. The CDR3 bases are TGTGCCTGGAGTGCAGTATGGACAGGGACCAGTGGGGCCAACGTCCTGACTTTC. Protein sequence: CAWSAVWTGTSGANVLTF.